The clone carrying this T cell receptor beta chain was found a few times. The data stem from a study of spatial heterogeneity in lung cancer. J gave up 4 bases and V 10 bases, and 5 bases lay outside the gene matches. This CDR3 has 12 residues. TCRdb independently ran MiXCR on the 5' RACE reads; one entry per CDR3 protein. The table shows about 46,000 distinct CDR3 sequences, with 12% occurring only once. Time point meaning: blood at routine non-recurrence follow-up after resection. Sequencing covered unsorted whole RNA taken from tumor, nontumor lung or frozen PBMC. This chain uses TRBV12-3 or TRBV12-4 with TRBJ2-3; 7 bases line up with TRBD2. This clonotype originated in a male donor with early-stage non-small cell lung cancer. Sequencing used PBMCs, obtained at follow-up. This CDR3 is CAIAGEADTQYF. The CDR3 region has the DNA TGTGCCATCGCGGGAGAGGCAGATACGCAGTATTTT.